Listed here are 2 T cell receptor beta chains from one sample, sequenced in a study of cytomegalovirus exposure and HLA in healthy donors. Both 60 Vbeta primers and 13 Jbeta primers went into the PCR. Generated by immunoSEQ multiplex PCR, the TCRdb table keeps only in-frame clones and is missing some. The sample lists roughly 150,000 clones, around 82% occurring once. Sequenced: PBMCs. The receptors were gathered from a woman aged 45-60 years in good health and CMV-seropositive.

This clone appeared a single time. This chain's CDR3 is CASSQVTGQPLYEQYF. CDR3 coding DNA: TGTGCCAGCAGCCAAGTCACTGGACAGCCTTTATACGAGCAGTACTTC. The chain carries TRBV14 and TRBJ2-7, with a weak D call TRBD1 (6 bases). CDR3 length equals 16 residues. From germline, CDR1 is SGHDN and CDR2 FVKESK. V shed 1 base and J shed 4 bases, with 17 bases lying between them.

The J gene is TRBJ2-7, the V gene TRBV12-5; no clear D. This CDR3 region has 11 residues. The V end lost 5 bases, the J end lost 5 bases, and 7 bases lay between the germline ends. Germline V gene lookup returns CDR1 LGHNT and CDR2 FRNRAP. The chain's CDR3 is CASGPVNEQYF. The CDR3 nucleotides read TGTGCTAGTGGTCCTGTAAACGAGCAGTACTTC.